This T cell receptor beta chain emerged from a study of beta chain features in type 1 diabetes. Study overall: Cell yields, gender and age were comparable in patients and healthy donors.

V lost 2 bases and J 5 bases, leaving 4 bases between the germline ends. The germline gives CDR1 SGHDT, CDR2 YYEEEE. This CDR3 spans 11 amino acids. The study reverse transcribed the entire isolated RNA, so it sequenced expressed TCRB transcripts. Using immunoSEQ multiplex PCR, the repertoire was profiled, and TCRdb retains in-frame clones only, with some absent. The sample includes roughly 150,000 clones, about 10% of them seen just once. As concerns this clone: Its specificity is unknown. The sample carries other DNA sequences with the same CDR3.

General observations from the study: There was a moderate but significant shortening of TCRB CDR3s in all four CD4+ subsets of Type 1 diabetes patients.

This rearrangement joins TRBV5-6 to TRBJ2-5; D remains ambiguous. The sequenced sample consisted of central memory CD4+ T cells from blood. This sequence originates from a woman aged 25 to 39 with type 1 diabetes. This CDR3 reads CASSLRETQYF. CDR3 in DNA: TGTGCCAGCAGCTTACGGGAGACCCAGTACTTC.